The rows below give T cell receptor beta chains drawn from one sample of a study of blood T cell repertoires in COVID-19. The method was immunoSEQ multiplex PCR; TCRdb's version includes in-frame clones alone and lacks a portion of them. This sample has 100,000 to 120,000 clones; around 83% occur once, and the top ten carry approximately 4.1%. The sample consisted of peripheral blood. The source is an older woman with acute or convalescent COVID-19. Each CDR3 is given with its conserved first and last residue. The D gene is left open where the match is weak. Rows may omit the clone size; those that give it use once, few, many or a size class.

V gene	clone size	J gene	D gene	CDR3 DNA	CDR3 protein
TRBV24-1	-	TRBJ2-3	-	TGTGCCACCAGTGAACCCGGGGGAAATGGACCGAGCCCAGATACGCAGTATTTT	CATSEPGGNGPSPDTQYF
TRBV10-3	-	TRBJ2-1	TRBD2	TGTGCCAACGCCGCCGGGACTAGCGGGGGGTCTTACAATGAGCAGTTCTTC	CANAAGTSGGSYNEQFF
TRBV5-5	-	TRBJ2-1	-	TGTGCCAGCAGCGGAGGGACAGACGGAGGTGGCAATGAGCAGTTCTTC	CASSGGTDGGGNEQFF
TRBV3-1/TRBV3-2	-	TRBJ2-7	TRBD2	TGTGCCAGCAGTCTACTAGCGGGAGGTACCTACGAGCAGTACTTC	CASSLLAGGTYEQYF
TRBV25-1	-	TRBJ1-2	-	TGTGCCAGCAGGGGAAGGACAGCTAACTATGGCTACACCTTC	CASRGRTANYGYTF
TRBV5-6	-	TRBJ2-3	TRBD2	TGTGCCAGCAGCTCTAGCGGGGAAAGCACAGATACGCAGTATTTT	CASSSSGESTDTQYF
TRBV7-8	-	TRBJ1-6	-	TGTGCCAGCAGCTTCGGAGGCCGGAACAGGGCTAATTCACCCCTCCACTTT	CASSFGGRNRANSPLHF
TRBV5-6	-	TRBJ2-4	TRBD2	TGTGCCAGCACCCTCGGGAGGGATCGGAACATTCAGTACTTC	CASTLGRDRNIQYF
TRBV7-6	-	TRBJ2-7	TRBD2	TGTGCCAGCAGCTTATTGGTCGATAGCGGGTACGAGCAGTACTTC	CASSLLVDSGYEQYF
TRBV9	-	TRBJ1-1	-	TGTGCCAGCAGCGTAGTAGGAACAGGAAGGAACACTGAAGCTTTCTTT	CASSVVGTGRNTEAFF
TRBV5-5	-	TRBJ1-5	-	TGTGCCAGCAGCTTTGGCGGAGCCGCGCAGCCCCAGCATTTT	CASSFGGAAQPQHF
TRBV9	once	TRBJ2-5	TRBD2	TGTGCCAGCAGCGAGAGGCCGACTAGCGGGGGGCAAGAGACCCAGTACTTC	CASSERPTSGGQETQYF
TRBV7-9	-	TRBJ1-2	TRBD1	TGTGCCAGCGACCGGGCAGGGGGTGAATCCTATGGCTACACCTTC	CASDRAGGESYGYTF
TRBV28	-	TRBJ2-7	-	TGTGCCAGCAGCGCCCAGTACGAGCAGTACTTC	CASSAQYEQYF
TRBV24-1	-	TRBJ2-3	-	TGTGCCACCAGTGCCTCGGAGTTAGCTGGGGATACGCAGTATTTT	CATSASELAGDTQYF
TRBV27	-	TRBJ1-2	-	TGTGCCAGCAGGGGGCATATAGACTATGGCTACACCTTC	CASRGHIDYGYTF
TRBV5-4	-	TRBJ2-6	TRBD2	TGTGCCAGCAGCCCCGGGACTAGCGGGGCTGGGGCCAACGTCCTGACTTTC	CASSPGTSGAGANVLTF
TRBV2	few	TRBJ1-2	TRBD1	TGTGCCAGCAAGGGACAGGGGGCAGGGGGCTACACCTTC	CASKGQGAGGYTF
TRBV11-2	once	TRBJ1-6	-	TGTGCCAGCAGCTTAGATCAGGCAAGGTCACCCCTCCACTTT	CASSLDQARSPLHF
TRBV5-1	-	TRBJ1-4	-	TGCGCCAGCAGCTTTACAGGGACCAGAGGTGAAAAACTGTTTTTT	CASSFTGTRGEKLFF
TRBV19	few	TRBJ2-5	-	TGTGCCAGTAGGCAGAGGGGAGGACGCCAAGAGACCCAGTACTTC	CASRQRGGRQETQYF
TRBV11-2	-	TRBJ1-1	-	TGTGCCAGCAGCCTCACCCGAGGGAACACTGAAGCTTTCTTT	CASSLTRGNTEAFF
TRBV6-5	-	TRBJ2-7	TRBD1	TGTGCCAGCAGCCGGGACAGGGGAACCTACGAGCAGTACTTC	CASSRDRGTYEQYF
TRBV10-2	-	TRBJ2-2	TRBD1	TGCGCCAGCAGGCGGGACAGGGGTGCTACCGGGGAGCTGTTTTTT	CASRRDRGATGELFF
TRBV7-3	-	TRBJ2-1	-	TGTGCCAGCAGCCGCGCACCGGACAATGAGCAGTTCTTC	CASSRAPDNEQFF
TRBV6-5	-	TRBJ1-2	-	TGTGCCAGCAGACGAAACAGGGACTATAACTATGGCTACACCTTC	CASRRNRDYNYGYTF
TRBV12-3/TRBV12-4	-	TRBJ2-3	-	TGTGCCAGCAGTTTAGGGGGCAATACGCAGTATTTT	CASSLGGNTQYF
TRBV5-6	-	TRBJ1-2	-	TGTGCCAGCAGCTCCGGACAGTTCTATGGCTACACCTTC	CASSSGQFYGYTF
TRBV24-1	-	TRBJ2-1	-	TGTGCCACCAGTGATGGTCAGAACAATGAGCAGTTCTTC	CATSDGQNNEQFF
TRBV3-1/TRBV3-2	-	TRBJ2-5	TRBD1	TGTGCCAGCAGCCCCCGGGACAGGGGTTACCAAGAGACCCAGTACTTC	CASSPRDRGYQETQYF
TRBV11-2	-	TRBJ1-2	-	TGTGCCAGCAGCTTAGTCCCCCGTAACTATGGCTACACCTTC	CASSLVPRNYGYTF
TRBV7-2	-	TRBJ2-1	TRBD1	TGTGCCAGCAGCTCGGGACAGTACAATGAGCAGTTCTTC	CASSSGQYNEQFF
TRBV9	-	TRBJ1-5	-	TGTGCCAGCAGCGTAGGCAGTAGCAATCAGCCCCAGCATTTT	CASSVGSSNQPQHF
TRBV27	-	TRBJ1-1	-	TGTGCCAGCAGTTCCTGGGGCCCCACTGAAGCTTTCTTT	CASSSWGPTEAFF
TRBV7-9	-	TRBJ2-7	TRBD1	TGTGCCAGCAGCCGGGGACAGAACTACGAGCAGTACTTC	CASSRGQNYEQYF
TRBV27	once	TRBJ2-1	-	TGTGCCAGCAGTTTAGGGCCCCAGGTTTACAATGAGCAGTTCTTC	CASSLGPQVYNEQFF
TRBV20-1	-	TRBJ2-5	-	TGCAGTTCCCGTCGCCAAGAGACCCAGTACTTC	CSSRRQETQYF
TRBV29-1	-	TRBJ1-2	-	TGCAGCGTTGGGGGGGGGCCGTCGGGCTACACCTTC	CSVGGGPSGYTF
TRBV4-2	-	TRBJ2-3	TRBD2	TGTGCCAGCAGCCAAGGATATACTAGCGGGGGCACAGATACGCAGTATTTT	CASSQGYTSGGTDTQYF
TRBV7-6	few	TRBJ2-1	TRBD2	TGTGCCAGCAGCAAAAGACTAGCGGCCTACAATGAGCAGTTCTTC	CASSKRLAAYNEQFF
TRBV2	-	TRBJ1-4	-	TGTGCCAGCACAGCAGAATGGTCCGCCGGGGACAAAAAACTGTTTTTT	CASTAEWSAGDKKLFF
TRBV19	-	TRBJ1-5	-	TGTGCCAGTAGTATAGCCGGGGAGAGGAAGCCCCAGCATTTT	CASSIAGERKPQHF
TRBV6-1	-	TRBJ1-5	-	TGTGCCAGCAGTGACAGGGTGGACAATCAGCCCCAGCATTTT	CASSDRVDNQPQHF
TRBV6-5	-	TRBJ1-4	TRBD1	TGTGCCAGCAGTTACCCCGACAGGGCGGGTGAAAAACTGTTTTTT	CASSYPDRAGEKLFF
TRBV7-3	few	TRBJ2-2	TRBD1	TGTGCCAGCAGCGCCACGGGACAGCCCACCGGGGAGCTGTTTTTT	CASSATGQPTGELFF
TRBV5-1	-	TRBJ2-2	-	TGCGCCAGCAGAAGGCAGGGGAACACCGGGGAGCTGTTTTTT	CASRRQGNTGELFF
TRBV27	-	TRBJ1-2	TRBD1	TGTGCCAGCAGTTCGACAGGGGGCTATGGCTACACCTTC	CASSSTGGYGYTF
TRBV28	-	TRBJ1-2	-	TGTGCCAGCAGTTTAAAGGAGACCTATGGCTACACCTTC	CASSLKETYGYTF
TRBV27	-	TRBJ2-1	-	TGTGCCAGCAGTTTACGGTCTTATAGCTACAATGAGCAGTTCTTC	CASSLRSYSYNEQFF
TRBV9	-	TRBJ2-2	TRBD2	TGTGCCAGCAGCGTAGTTGACGGGGGGGCCGGGGAGCTGTTTTTT	CASSVVDGGAGELFF
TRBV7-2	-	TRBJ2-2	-	TGTGCCAGCAGCTTCTCGACTAACGGGCCCACCGGGGAGCTGTTTTTT	CASSFSTNGPTGELFF
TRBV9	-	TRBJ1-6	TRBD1	TGTGCCAGCAACCGCGTAGGACAGGCAAATTCACCCCTCCACTTT	CASNRVGQANSPLHF
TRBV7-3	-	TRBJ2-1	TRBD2	TGTGCCAGCAGCTTAGTAGCGGGGACCTACAATGAGCAGTTCTTC	CASSLVAGTYNEQFF